The sample holds many counts of the clone carrying this T cell receptor (beta chain). What it recognizes is unknown. These data originate in a study of neurological immune-mediated disorders. V lost 0 bases, J lost 6 bases, and 10 bases lay in between. CDR1 MNHEY and CDR2 SVGAGI come from the germline V gene. This CDR3 spans 14 amino acids. TCRdb re-called the 5' RACE reads through MiXCR, storing one row per CDR3 protein. The data contain some 42,000 distinct CDR3 sequences, around 10% of them singletons. Whole-study findings and limits: While HTLV-1-associated myelopathy showed the greatest TCR clonal expansion, multiple sclerosis showed the least, falling below healthy controls. None of the CDR3 amino acid sequences of expanded clones recurred across subjects, suggesting private repertoires in all groups.

This chain links TRBV6-5 with TRBJ2-3; D gene ambiguous. The specimen was CD4+ T cells from blood. The receptor's source is a woman aged 25-40 years with HTLV-1-associated myelopathy (HAM/TSP). CDR3 protein: CASSYSRYGDTQYF. For the CDR3, the DNA is TGTGCCAGCAGTTACTCGCGGTACGGGGATACGCAGTATTTT.